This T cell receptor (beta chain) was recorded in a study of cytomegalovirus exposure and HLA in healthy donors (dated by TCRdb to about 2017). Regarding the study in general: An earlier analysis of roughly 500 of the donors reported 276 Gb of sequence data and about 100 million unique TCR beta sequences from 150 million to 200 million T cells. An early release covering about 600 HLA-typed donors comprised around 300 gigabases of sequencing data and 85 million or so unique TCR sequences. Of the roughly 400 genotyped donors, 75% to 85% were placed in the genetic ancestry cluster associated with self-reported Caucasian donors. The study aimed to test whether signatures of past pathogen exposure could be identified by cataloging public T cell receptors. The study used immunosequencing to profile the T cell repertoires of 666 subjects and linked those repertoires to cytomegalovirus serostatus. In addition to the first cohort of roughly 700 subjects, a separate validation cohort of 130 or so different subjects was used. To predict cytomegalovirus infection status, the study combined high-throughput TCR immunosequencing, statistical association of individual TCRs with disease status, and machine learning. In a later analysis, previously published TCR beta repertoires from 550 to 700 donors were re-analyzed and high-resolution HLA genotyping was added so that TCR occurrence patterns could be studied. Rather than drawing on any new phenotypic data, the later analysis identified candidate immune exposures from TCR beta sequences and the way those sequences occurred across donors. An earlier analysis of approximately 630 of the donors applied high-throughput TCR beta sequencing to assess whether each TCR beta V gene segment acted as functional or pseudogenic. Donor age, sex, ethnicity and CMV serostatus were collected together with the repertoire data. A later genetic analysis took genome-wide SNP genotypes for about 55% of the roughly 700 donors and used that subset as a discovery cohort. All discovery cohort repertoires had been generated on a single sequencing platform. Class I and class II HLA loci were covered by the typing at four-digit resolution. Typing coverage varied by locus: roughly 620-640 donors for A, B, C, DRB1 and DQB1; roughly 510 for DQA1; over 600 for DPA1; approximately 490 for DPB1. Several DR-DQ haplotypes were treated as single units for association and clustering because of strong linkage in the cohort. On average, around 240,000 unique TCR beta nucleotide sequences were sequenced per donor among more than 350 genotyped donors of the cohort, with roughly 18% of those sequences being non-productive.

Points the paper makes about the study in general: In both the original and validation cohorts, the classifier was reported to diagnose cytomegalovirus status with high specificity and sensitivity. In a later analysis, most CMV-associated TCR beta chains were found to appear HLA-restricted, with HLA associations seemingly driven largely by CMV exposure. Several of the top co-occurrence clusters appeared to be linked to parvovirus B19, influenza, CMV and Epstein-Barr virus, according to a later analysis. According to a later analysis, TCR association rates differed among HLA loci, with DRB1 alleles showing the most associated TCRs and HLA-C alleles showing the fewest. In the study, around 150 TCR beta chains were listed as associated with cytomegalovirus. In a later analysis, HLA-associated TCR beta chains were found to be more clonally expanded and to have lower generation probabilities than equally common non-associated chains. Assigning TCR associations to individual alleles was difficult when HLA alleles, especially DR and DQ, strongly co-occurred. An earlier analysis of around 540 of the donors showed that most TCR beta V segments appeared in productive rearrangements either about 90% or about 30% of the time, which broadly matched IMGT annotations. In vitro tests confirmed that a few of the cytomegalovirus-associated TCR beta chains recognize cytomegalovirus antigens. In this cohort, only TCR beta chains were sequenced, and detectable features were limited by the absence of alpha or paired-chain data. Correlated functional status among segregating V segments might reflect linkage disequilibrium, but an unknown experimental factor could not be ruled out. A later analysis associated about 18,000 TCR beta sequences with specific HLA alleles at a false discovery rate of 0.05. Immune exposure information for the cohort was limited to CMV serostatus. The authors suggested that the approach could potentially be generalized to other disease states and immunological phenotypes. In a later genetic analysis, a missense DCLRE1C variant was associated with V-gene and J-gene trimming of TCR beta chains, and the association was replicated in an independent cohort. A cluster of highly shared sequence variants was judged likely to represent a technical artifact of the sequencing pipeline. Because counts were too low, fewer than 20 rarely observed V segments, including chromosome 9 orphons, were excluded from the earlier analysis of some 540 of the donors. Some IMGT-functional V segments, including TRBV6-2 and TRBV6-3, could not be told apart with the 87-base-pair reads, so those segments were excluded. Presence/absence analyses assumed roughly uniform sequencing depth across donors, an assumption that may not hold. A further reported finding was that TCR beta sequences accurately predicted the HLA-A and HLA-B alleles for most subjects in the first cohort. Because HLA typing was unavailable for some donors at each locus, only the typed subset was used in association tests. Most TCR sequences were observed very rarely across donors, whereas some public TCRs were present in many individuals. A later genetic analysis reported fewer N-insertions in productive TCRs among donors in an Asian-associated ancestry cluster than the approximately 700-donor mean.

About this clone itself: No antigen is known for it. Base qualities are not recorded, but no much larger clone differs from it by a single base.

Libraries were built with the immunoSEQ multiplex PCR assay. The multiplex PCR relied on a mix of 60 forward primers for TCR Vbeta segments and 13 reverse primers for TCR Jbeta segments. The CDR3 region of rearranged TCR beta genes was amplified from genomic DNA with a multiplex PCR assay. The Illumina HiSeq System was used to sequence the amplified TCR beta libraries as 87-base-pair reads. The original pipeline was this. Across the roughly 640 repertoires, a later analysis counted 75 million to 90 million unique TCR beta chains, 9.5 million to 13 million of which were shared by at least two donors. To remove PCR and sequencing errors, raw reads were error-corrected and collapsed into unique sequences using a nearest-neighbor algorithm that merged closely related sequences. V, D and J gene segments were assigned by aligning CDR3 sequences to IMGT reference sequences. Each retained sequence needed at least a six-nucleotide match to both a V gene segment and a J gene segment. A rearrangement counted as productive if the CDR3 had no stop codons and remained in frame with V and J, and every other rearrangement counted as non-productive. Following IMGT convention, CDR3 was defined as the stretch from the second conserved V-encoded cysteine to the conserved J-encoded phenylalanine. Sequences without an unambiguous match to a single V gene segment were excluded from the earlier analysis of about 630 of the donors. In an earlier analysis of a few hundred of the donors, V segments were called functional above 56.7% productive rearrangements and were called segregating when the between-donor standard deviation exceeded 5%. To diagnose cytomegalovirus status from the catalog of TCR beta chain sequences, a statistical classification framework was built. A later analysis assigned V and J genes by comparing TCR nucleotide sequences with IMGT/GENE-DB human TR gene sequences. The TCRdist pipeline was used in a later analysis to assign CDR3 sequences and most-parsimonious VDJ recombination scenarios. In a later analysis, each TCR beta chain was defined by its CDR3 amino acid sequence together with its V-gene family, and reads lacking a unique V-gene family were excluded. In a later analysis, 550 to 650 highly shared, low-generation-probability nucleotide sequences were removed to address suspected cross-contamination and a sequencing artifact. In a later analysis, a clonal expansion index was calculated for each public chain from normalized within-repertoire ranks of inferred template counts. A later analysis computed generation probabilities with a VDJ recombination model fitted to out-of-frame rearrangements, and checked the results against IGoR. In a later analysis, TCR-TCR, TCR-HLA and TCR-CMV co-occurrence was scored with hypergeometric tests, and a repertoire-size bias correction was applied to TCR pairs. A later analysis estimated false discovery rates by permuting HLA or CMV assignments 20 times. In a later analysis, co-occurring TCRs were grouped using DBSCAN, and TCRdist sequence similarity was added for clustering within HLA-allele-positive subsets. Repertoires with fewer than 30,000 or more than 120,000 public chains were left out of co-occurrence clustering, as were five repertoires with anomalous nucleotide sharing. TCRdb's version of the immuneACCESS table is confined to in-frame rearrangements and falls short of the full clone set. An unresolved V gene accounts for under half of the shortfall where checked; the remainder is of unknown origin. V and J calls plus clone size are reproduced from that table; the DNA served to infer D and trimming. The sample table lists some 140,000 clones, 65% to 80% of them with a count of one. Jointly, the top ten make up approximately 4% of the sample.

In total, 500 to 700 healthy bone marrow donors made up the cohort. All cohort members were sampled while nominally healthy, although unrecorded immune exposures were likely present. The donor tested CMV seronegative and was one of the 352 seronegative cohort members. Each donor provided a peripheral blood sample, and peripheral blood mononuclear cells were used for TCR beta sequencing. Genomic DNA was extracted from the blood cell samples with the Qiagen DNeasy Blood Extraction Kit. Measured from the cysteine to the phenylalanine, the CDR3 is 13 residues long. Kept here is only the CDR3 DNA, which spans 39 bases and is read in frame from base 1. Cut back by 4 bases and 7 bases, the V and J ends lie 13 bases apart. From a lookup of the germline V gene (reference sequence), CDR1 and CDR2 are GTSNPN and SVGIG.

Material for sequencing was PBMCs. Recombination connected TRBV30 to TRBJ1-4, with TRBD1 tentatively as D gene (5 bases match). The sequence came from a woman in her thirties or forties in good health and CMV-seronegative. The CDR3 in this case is CAWTGGRGEKLFF. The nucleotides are TGTGCCTGGACGGGGGGGAGGGGTGAAAAACTGTTTTTT.